The 7 T cell receptor beta chains below come from one sample, sequenced in a study of blood T cell repertoires in COVID-19. TCRdb keeps only in-frame clones here, not all; method: immunoSEQ multiplex PCR. This sample has approximately 75,000 clones, with around nine tenths found just once. The specimen sequenced was peripheral blood. The receptor set was obtained from a man between 60 and 75 years old with acute or convalescent COVID-19.

The chain links TRBV11-3 to TRBJ2-2; D is unclear. The germline gives CDR1 SGHNT, CDR2 YENEEA. V was shortened by 1 base and J by 0 bases, with 3 bases between the two germline ends. The CDR3 has 14 residues. The CDR3 nucleotides read TGTGCCAGCAGCTTAGCCACGAACACCGGGGAGCTGTTTTTT. This encodes CASSLATNTGELFF.

This chain joins TRBV4-1 and TRBJ2-1, with 10 nucleotides matching TRBD2. There are 15 residues in the CDR3. The V gene's germline CDR1 is MGHRA and CDR2 YSYEKL. The V segment lost 7 bases and the J segment 0 bases; nucleotides outside the gene matches: 3. The chain's CDR3 is CASNPSGSSYNEQFF. The CDR3 region has the DNA TGCGCCAGCAACCCTAGCGGGAGCTCCTACAATGAGCAGTTCTTC.

V is TRBV5-1 and J is TRBJ2-7, with D possibly TRBD1 on 6 matching bases. Deletions cut 5 bases from V and 5 bases from J, with 14 bases between. This CDR3 has 13 amino acids. Germline V CDR1 and CDR2: SGHRS, YFSETQ. The CDR3 nucleotides read TGCGCCAGCAGACAGGGTGGGGACGACGAGCAGTACTTC. This gives the protein CASRQGGDDEQYF.

The chain is built from TRBV11-2 and TRBJ2-7, with 10 bases fitting TRBD1. Germline assignment: CDR1 SGHAT and CDR2 FQNNGV. After removal of 2 bases from V and 3 bases from J, the junction contained 7 bases not matched to a gene. This CDR3 comprises 16 residues. Here the CDR3 DNA reads TGTGCCAGCAGCTTACCCCGGGGACAGGGGTTCTACGAGCAGTACTTC. Residues: CASSLPRGQGFYEQYF.

This clone was detected once. The chain uses TRBV10-1 and TRBJ1-1; 7 bases match TRBD1. Trimming took 6 bases from V and 6 from J; bases not matched to a gene: 1. Germline V CDR1 and CDR2: WNHNN, SYGVQD (reference sequence). There are 11 residues in the CDR3. The CDR3 sequence is CASRTGPEAFF. The CDR3 region has the DNA TGCGCCAGCAGGACAGGGCCTGAAGCTTTCTTT.

The chain joins TRBV5-6 to TRBJ1-2; no definite D call. The CDR3 covers 11 residues. Trimming took off 3 bases at V and 6 bases at J, with 6 bases between the two ends. Germline V gene lookup returns CDR1 SGHDT and CDR2 YYEEEE. In DNA, the CDR3 is TGTGCCAGCAGCTCCCAGGATGGCTACACCTTC. It specifies CASSSQDGYTF.

This clone was counted between two and nine times. The rearrangement links TRBV24-1 to TRBJ2-1; 9 bases agree with TRBD2. J lost 6 bases, V lost 3 bases, and 8 bases had no gene match. The CDR3 spans 16 residues. Germline assignment: CDR1 KGHDR and CDR2 SFDVKD. The CDR3 DNA reads as TGTGCCACCAGTGATAGTGGGGCTAGCGGGGTCAATGAGCAGTTCTTC. It codes for CATSDSGASGVNEQFF.